Below, 13 T cell receptor beta chains from the same sample are listed, as sequenced in a study of control samples from healthy donors and cancer patients. TCRdb keeps only in-frame clones here, not all; method: immunoSEQ multiplex PCR. The table shows some 110,000 clones, with 80% to 90% occurring only once. Sequencing used PBMCs. These receptors came from a woman aged 45-60 years with colorectal cancer.

The V gene is TRBV5-1, the J gene TRBJ2-5; tentative D call: TRBD2 (6 bases). This CDR3 has 17 amino acids. The germline V gene has CDR1 SGHRS and CDR2 YFSETQ. Trimming cost V 0 bases and J 2 bases, with 17 bases left between them. The DNA of the CDR3 is TGCGCCAGCAGCTTGGCGGTGTCCTCGGGAGAGCAAGAGACCCAGTACTTC. Translated, it gives CASSLAVSSGEQETQYF.

The chain joins TRBV2 to TRBJ2-7; D remains ambiguous. CDR3 length: 13 amino acids. V lost 3 bases to trimming and J lost 0 bases, with 6 bases between them. Germline CDR1 SNHLY, CDR2 FYNNEI. CDR3: CASSDRRSYEQYF. The CDR3 bases are TGTGCCAGCAGTGACCGTCGCTCCTACGAGCAGTACTTC.

This chain joins TRBV20-1 and TRBJ1-5, with a weak D call TRBD1 (5 bases). This CDR3 has 15 amino acids. V lost 3 bases, J lost 7 bases, and 19 bases lay in between. In germline, CDR1 is DFQATT, CDR2 SNEGSKA (reference sequence). In nucleotides, the CDR3 is TGCAGTGCTAGTCTTCCAGGGAGTGTTGACCAGCCCCAGCATTTT. Protein sequence: CSASLPGSVDQPQHF.

This clone was seen a single time. Here the CDR3 reads CASKEKSDRVGGANVLTF. CDR3 nucleotide sequence: TGCGCCAGCAAAGAAAAGTCGGACAGGGTAGGTGGGGCCAACGTCCTGACTTTC. The chain uses TRBV4-1 and TRBJ2-6; 8 nucleotides line up with TRBD1. The CDR3 totals 18 residues. The trim removed 7 bases at V and 3 bases at J, leaving 14 bases unmatched. Germline values: CDR1 MGHRA, CDR2 YSYEKL.

The V gene is TRBV2, the J gene TRBJ1-3; TRBD1 aligns across 9 bases. Trimming removed 4 bases from V and 2 bases from J; junction bases left unmatched: 0. There are 14 residues in the CDR3. Germline lookup yields CDR1 SNHLY and CDR2 FYNNEI. CDR3: CASSGDRAGNTIYF. The CDR3 nucleotides are TGTGCCAGCAGTGGGGACAGGGCTGGAAACACCATATATTTT.

The rearrangement uses TRBV29-1 and TRBJ2-1; 7 positions match TRBD1. Germline V gene sequence: CDR1 SQVTM, CDR2 ANQGSEA. Losses at the gene ends were 7 bases for V and 6 bases for J; bases not matched to a gene: 15. The CDR3 extends over 15 amino acids. CDR3 sequence: CSGQTDRVRSNEQFF. The CDR3 region has the DNA TGCAGCGGCCAGACAGACAGGGTACGGAGCAATGAGCAGTTCTTC.

This rearrangement joins TRBV18 to TRBJ1-4; 9 bases line up with TRBD1. The CDR3 consists of 15 residues. V shed 5 bases, J shed 5 bases, and the junction held 6 bases outside the gene matches. CDR1 is KGHSH, CDR2 LQKENI, per germline. The CDR3 DNA follows: TGTGCCAGCTCAAGCCGGACAGGGGAAAATGAAAAACTGTTTTTT. Amino acids: CASSSRTGENEKLFF.

The chain couples TRBV6-6 to TRBJ2-3, with D possibly matching TRBD1 (6 bases). Germline V gene lookup returns CDR1 MNHNY and CDR2 SVGAGI (reference sequence). Trimming pared 5 bases from V and 5 bases from J, leaving 23 bases between. The CDR3 is made up of 17 amino acids. The CDR3 reads CASSPAGSGAEGDTQYF. CDR3 sequence (DNA): TGTGCCAGCAGTCCCGCGGGCTCAGGGGCTGAGGGAGATACGCAGTATTTT.

The chain uses TRBV25-1 and TRBJ2-3; D remains ambiguous. V lost 0 bases and J lost 0, with 13 bases in between. This CDR3 is 17 amino acids long. CDR1 MGHDK and CDR2 SYGVNS come from the germline V gene. The CDR3 region has the DNA TGTGCCAGCAGTGAATACGTTGGAGCAGGTAGCACAGATACGCAGTATTTT. Residues: CASSEYVGAGSTDTQYF.

This sequence joins TRBV25-1 and TRBJ1-1; 7 bases line up with TRBD1. CDR1 and CDR2 (germline): MGHDK, SYGVNS. Losses at the gene ends were 4 bases for V and 6 bases for J; bases not matched to a gene: 2. The CDR3 runs 12 residues. CDR3 amino acids: CASSAGTAEAFF. In DNA, the CDR3 is TGTGCCAGCAGTGCCGGGACAGCTGAAGCTTTCTTT.

The gene calls are TRBV20-1 and TRBJ2-5; D remains unclear. Trimming shortened V by 1 base and J by 5 bases, and 5 bases separated the two germline ends. The CDR3 totals 11 residues. Germline V gives CDR1 DFQATT, CDR2 SNEGSKA (reference sequence). CDR3: CSARGGETQYF. The CDR3 region has the DNA TGCAGTGCTAGAGGTGGGGAGACCCAGTACTTC.

CDR3 coding DNA: TGCGCCAGCAGCCTCCGGACAGGACCTAGCACAGATACGCAGTATTTT. This translates into CASSLRTGPSTDTQYF. The J gene is TRBJ2-3, the V gene TRBV5-1, with 7 bases identical to TRBD1. This CDR3 spans 16 amino acids. Germline values: CDR1 SGHRS, CDR2 YFSETQ. With 4 bases clipped from V and 0 bases from J, the junction kept 8 bases outside the gene matches. The full variable domain, rest sourced from reference TRBV5-1 and TRBJ2-3, is KAGVTQTPRYLIKTRGQQVTLSCSPISGHRSVSWYQQTPGQGLQFLFEYFSETQRNKGNFPGRFSGRQFSNSRSEMNVSTLELGDSALYLCASSLRTGPSTDTQYFGPGTRLTVL.

The gene calls are TRBV5-6 and TRBJ2-1; 10 nucleotides line up with TRBD2. J lost 4 bases, V lost 4 bases, and 2 bases had no gene match. The CDR3 is 14 residues long. CDR1 SGHDT and CDR2 YYEEEE come from the germline V gene. The CDR3 is CASSIAGGYNEQFF. CDR3 coding DNA: TGTGCCAGCAGCATAGCGGGGGGATACAATGAGCAGTTCTTC.